The 6 T cell receptor beta chains below come from one sample, sequenced in a study of shared clonotypes between healthy human individuals. Produced via immunoSEQ multiplex PCR; TCRdb's table is partial and in-frame only. This table has 550,000 to 850,000 clones, 74% appearing once. The sequenced sample was memory CD4+ T cells sorted from blood. The sample's subset: CD45RA-negative fraction. These receptors originate from a woman aged 30 to 39 in good health.

J is TRBJ2-6 and V is TRBV19; maybe TRBD2 (5 bases). This CDR3 has 15 amino acids. Trimming removed 8 bases at V and 2 bases at J, with 13 bases between. From germline, CDR1 is LNHDA and CDR2 SQIVND (reference sequence). Here the CDR3 DNA reads TGTGCCAGTCTACCCGAGGGAGCTGGGGCCAACGTCCTGACTTTC. It encodes CASLPEGAGANVLTF.

The chain combines TRBV28 with TRBJ1-5, with TRBD1 as a possible D gene (6 bases). V lost 4 bases and J lost 4, with 20 bases in between. The germline CDR1 and CDR2 sequences are MDHEN and SYDVKM. The CDR3 covers 17 residues. CDR3 in amino acids: CASSSIEGHFVNQPQHF. The DNA for the CDR3 is TGTGCCAGCAGTTCGATAGAGGGACATTTCGTTAATCAGCCCCAGCATTTT.

The chain links TRBV2 to TRBJ2-4; TRBD2 matches 7 bases. Trimming took 0 bases from V and 4 from J; bases not matched to a gene: 0. This CDR3 region has 14 residues. CDR1 and CDR2 from the germline V gene are SNHLY and FYNNEI. The CDR3 DNA sequence: TGTGCCAGCAGTGAAGCGCGGGAGAAAAACATTCAGTACTTC. This gives the protein CASSEAREKNIQYF.

V gene TRBV5-1 combines with J gene TRBJ2-1; the match to TRBD2 covers 8 bases. This CDR3 is built from 16 residues. With V trimmed by 3 bases and J by 8 bases, 13 bases remained unmatched. Germline-derived CDR1 and CDR2 are SGHRS and YFSETQ. CDR3 loop: CASSSSAGAYTDEQFF. CDR3 DNA sequence: TGCGCCAGCAGCTCCTCAGCGGGAGCGTACACGGATGAGCAGTTCTTC.

This clone was found a few times. Here the CDR3 DNA reads TGCGCCAGCAGCTTGGACGCGCCAGGGGGCGAAGCTTTCTTT. Residues: CASSLDAPGGEAFF. The chain combines TRBV5-1 with TRBJ1-1, with TRBD1 matching over 8 bases. The CDR3 is 14 residues long. Per the germline V gene, CDR1 is SGHRS and CDR2 is YFSETQ. Trimming removed 0 bases from V and 8 bases from J; junction bases left unmatched: 6.

This clone was recorded once. The same CDR3 is also encoded by other DNA sequences in this sample. The V and J genes are TRBV5-1 and TRBJ2-1; TRBD2 matches at 8 bases. The trim removed 2 bases at V and 4 bases at J, leaving 5 bases unmatched. The CDR3 length is 15 residues. Germline V gene data show CDR1 as SGHRS and CDR2 as YFSETQ. The chain's CDR3 is CASSFSSGSYNEQFF. DNA for the CDR3: TGCGCCAGCAGCTTTTCTAGCGGGTCTTACAATGAGCAGTTCTTC.